The 8 T cell receptor beta chains in this list originate from one sample, sequenced in a study of T cells in Graves' hyperthyroidism and ophthalmopathy. The TCR beta CDR3 regions underwent amplification using RNA transcripts as the source. RT-PCR in the first round (using the HTBI primer set) targeted the TCR CDR3. TCRdb reprocessed the multiplex PCR reads with MiXCR, giving one entry per CDR3 protein. The table records hundreds of thousands of distinct CDR3 sequences, approximately 15% of them present only once. The specimen sequenced was blood. The receptors stem from a middle-aged woman with Graves' ophthalmopathy.

The chain's CDR3 is CASSLGSGYGYTF. The CDR3 DNA sequence: TGTGCCAGCAGCTTAGGGAGTGGGTATGGCTACACCTTC. The J gene is TRBJ1-2, the V gene TRBV5-4; D not resolved. The CDR3 loop spans 13 amino acids. Trimming cost V 2 bases and J 5 bases, with 10 bases left between them. Germline CDR1 reads SGHNT; CDR2 reads YYREEE (reference sequence). Full variable domain (remainder filled in from reference TRBV5-4 and TRBJ1-2): ETGVTQSPTHLIKTRGQQVTLRCSSQSGHNTVSWYQQALGQGPQFIFQYYREEENGRGNFPPRFSGLQFPNYSSELNVNALELDDSALYLCASSLGSGYGYTFGSGTRLTVV.

The chain couples TRBV20-1 to TRBJ2-1; 9 bases map to TRBD2. Germline V CDR1 and CDR2: DFQATT, SNEGSKA (reference sequence). The CDR3 length is 15 residues. V shed 0 bases, J shed 4 bases, and the junction held 4 bases outside the gene matches. The CDR3 is CSARDGTSFYNEQFF. CDR3 coding DNA: TGCAGTGCTAGAGATGGGACTAGCTTTTACAATGAGCAGTTCTTC.

In this sample, this clonotype turned up a few times. The gene calls are TRBV29-1 and TRBJ1-1; TRBD1 might be the D (6 bases). Trimming stripped 3 bases from V and 6 bases from J, with 11 bases between. The CDR3 length is 12 residues. Germline V gene lookup returns CDR1 SQVTM and CDR2 ANQGSEA. The CDR3 nucleotides are TGCAGCGTTGATCCGGGGGGGCCTGAAGCTTTCTTT. Translated: CSVDPGGPEAFF. The full variable domain, in which reference TRBV29-1 and TRBJ1-1 provide the parts outside the CDR3, is SAVISQKPSRDICQRGTSLTIQCQVDSQVTMMFWYRQQPGQSLTLIATANQGSEATYESGFVIDKFPISRPNLTFSTLTVSNMSPEDSSIYLCSVDPGGPEAFFGQGTRLTVV.

The chain uses TRBV5-1 and TRBJ1-1; 9 nucleotides agree with TRBD1. Germline CDR1 is SGHRS and CDR2 is YFSETQ. The V and J ends lost 2 bases and 8 bases, in that order; junction bases with no gene match: 4. This CDR3 region has 13 residues. The CDR3 loop is CASSFRGQGEAFF. The CDR3 DNA follows: TGCGCCAGCAGCTTCCGGGGACAGGGAGAAGCTTTCTTT.

The chain carries TRBV5-5 and TRBJ1-1; D gene uncertain. The CDR3 contains 16 residues. V dropped 0 bases and J dropped 0 bases, with 12 bases sitting between them. The germline CDR1 and CDR2 sequences are SGHKS and YYEKEE (reference sequence). DNA for the CDR3: TGTGCCAGCAGCTTGGTCGAGAGGAGAGTGAACACTGAAGCTTTCTTT. Translated: CASSLVERRVNTEAFF.

The chain joins TRBV12-3 or TRBV12-4 to TRBJ2-5; possibly TRBD1 for D (6 bases). V shed 5 bases and J shed 7 bases, with 17 bases lying between them. This CDR3 is built from 14 residues. DNA of the CDR3: TGTGCCAGCAGTAACCAACAGGGAAGTGTGACCCAGTACTTC. Translation: CASSNQQGSVTQYF.

This clonotype occurred a few times. V usage is TRBV29-1 and J usage is TRBJ2-3; TRBD2 matches at 8 bases. Germline V gene data show CDR1 as SQVTM and CDR2 as ANQGSEA. The trim removed 3 bases at V and 5 bases at J, leaving 10 bases unmatched. CDR3 length: 15 amino acids. The CDR3 sequence is CSVELLAGLLDTQYF. CDR3 in DNA: TGCAGCGTTGAGTTGCTAGCGGGTCTTTTAGATACGCAGTATTTT.

The rearrangement uses TRBV11-2 and TRBJ2-5; D call uncertain. Trimming took off 3 bases at V and 5 bases at J, with 10 bases between the two ends. Germline assignment: CDR1 SGHAT and CDR2 FQNNGV. The CDR3 covers 13 residues. This CDR3 reads CASSLIVAETQYF. CDR3 DNA sequence: TGTGCCAGCAGCTTGATTGTAGCCGAGACCCAGTACTTC.